This TCR beta chain comes out of a study of cytomegalovirus exposure and HLA in healthy donors. Data came from immunoSEQ multiplex PCR; TCRdb stores just in-frame clones and leaves some out. The profile covers 160,000 or so clones, with roughly 91% appearing a single time and approximately 3% taken by the ten largest. The J segment lost 1 base and the V segment lost 7 bases, leaving 8 bases of the junction unmatched. CDR1 is MDHEN, CDR2 SYDVKM, per germline. The CDR3 spans 15 residues. Input material: PBMCs. V gene TRBV28 combines with J gene TRBJ1-1; TRBD1 matches at 8 bases. The TCR originated in a man in his late teens or twenties in good health and CMV-seronegative. DNA of the CDR3: TGTGCCAGCAATGGCAGGGGGCAGGCGAACACTGAAGCTTTCTTT. Its protein product is CASNGRGQANTEAFF.